This T cell receptor beta chain originates from a study of blood T cell repertoires in COVID-19. Background on the study: COVID-19 samples collected from the United States, Italy and Spain covered acute and convalescent phases. T cells, B-cell-depleted T cells, or PBMCs provided the cDNA or gDNA that served as material.

V lost 4 bases and J lost 3; bases outside the gene matches: 3. The CDR3 is made up of 14 amino acids. The germline V gene has CDR1 SGDLS and CDR2 YYNGEE. Authors' processing steps: For nucleated cells, counts were estimated from reference gene primer amplification. The table came from immunoSEQ multiplex PCR; TCRdb's copy has only in-frame clones and leaves some out. V and J calls and clone size follow that table, whereas D and trimming were derived from the DNA. The data contain about 480,000 clones, 88% of them singletons. Patients at the Seattle site were enrolled during active infection and followed longitudinally.

This TCR was recovered from a woman between 45 and 60 years old with COVID-19, enrolled during active disease. J is TRBJ1-3 and V is TRBV9; TRBD1 agrees at 8 bases. The sample comprised peripheral blood. The CDR3 here is CASSPTGDGNTIYF. DNA of the CDR3: TGTGCCAGCAGCCCGACAGGGGATGGAAACACCATATATTTT.